This paragraph reports one T cell receptor (beta chain). The CDR3 contains 15 residues. The germline V gene encodes CDR1 SGHDN and CDR2 FVKESK. V dropped 4 bases and J dropped 7 bases, with 19 bases sitting between them. This entry belongs to a study of technical replicates of blood from four donors. The repertoire was sequenced with immunoSEQ multiplex PCR; TCRdb's copy has only in-frame clones and lacks some. The sample records roughly 100,000 clones, under 96% being singletons. The chain joins TRBV14 to TRBJ1-2; tentative D call: TRBD1 (6 bases). The receptor was isolated from a human donor in good health. The sequencing sample was made of T cells isolated from PBMCs. As DNA, the CDR3 is TGTGCCAGCAGCCGAAGAGCAGGGGCTGAACGTGGCTACACCTTC. It is translated as CASSRRAGAERGYTF.